The clone carrying this TCR beta chain showed up many times. Its antigen is as yet unknown. The sample comes from a study of response to subunit inactivated influenza vaccine. From the RT-PCR reads, TCRdb called clonotypes with MiXCR, one entry per CDR3 protein. Of over 450,000 distinct CDR3 sequences in the sample, 10% to 15% were seen once. Per germline, CDR1 ENHRY and CDR2 SYGVKD. The CDR3 loop spans 15 amino acids. The trim removed 0 bases at V and 7 bases at J, leaving 6 bases unmatched. Whole-study findings and limits: Every seasonal influenza vaccination brings in few new T cells, the authors suggested.

V and J are TRBV10-3 and TRBJ1-5; 7 bases align to TRBD1. The clonotype originates from a man aged 45-65 years who received an inactivated influenza vaccine. This specimen was PBMCs from blood, taken roughly 45 days after vaccination. CDR3 sequence reads: CAISESTGWNQPQHF. The CDR3 nucleotides are TGTGCCATCAGTGAGTCGACAGGGTGGAACCAGCCCCAGCATTTT.